The 23 T cell receptor beta chains in this list originate from one sample, sequenced in a study of spatial heterogeneity in lung cancer. General study results and limits: Counts of expanded alpha and beta TCRs within tumors tracked the tumor nonsynonymous mutation count.

TCRdb passed the 5' RACE reads through MiXCR, listing each CDR3 protein once. The sample shows about 6,000 distinct CDR3 sequences, roughly a tenth of them seen only once. Noted time point: sample taken at primary tumor resection. Antigens for these TCRs are unknown. The sequenced sample was lung tumor tissue, obtained at surgery. The receptors derive from a female donor with early-stage non-small cell lung cancer.

This chain uses TRBV7-2 with TRBJ2-7, with D perhaps matching TRBD2 (6 bases). V lost 4 bases and J lost 6, with 19 bases in between. The germline V gene has CDR1 SGHTA and CDR2 FQGNSA. This CDR3 spans 15 amino acids. The CDR3 sequence is CASSSGPDWRGEQYF. DNA for the CDR3: TGTGCCAGCAGCTCCGGACCAGACTGGAGGGGCGAGCAGTACTTC.

This clonotype was picked up many times. This chain links TRBV19 with TRBJ1-5; D gene ambiguous. The CDR3 is made up of 15 amino acids. The V and J ends lost 6 bases and 4 bases respectively, with 16 bases between them. Germline CDR1 LNHDA, CDR2 SQIVND (reference sequence). CDR3 nucleotides: TGTGCCAGTAGGGCCCTCCTTGGCAAAAATCAGCCCCAGCATTTT. This gives the protein CASRALLGKNQPQHF.

The rearrangement uses TRBV3-1 and TRBJ1-5; D may be TRBD1 (5 bases). CDR3 size: 15 residues. Germline V CDR1 and CDR2: LGHDT, YNNKEL (reference sequence). The V gene lost 0 bases and the J gene lost 7 bases, with 13 bases spanning the gap. The CDR3 loop is CASSQDWGGRQPQHF. Written as DNA, the CDR3 is TGTGCCAGCAGCCAAGATTGGGGGGGAAGGCAGCCCCAGCATTTT.

In its sample, this clonotype was seen many times. In nucleotides, the CDR3 is TGTGCCAGCAGCCAAGAGGGCAGGGGAGGCTACACCTTC. This gives the protein CASSQEGRGGYTF. The chain recombines TRBV3-1 with TRBJ1-2; tentatively, D is TRBD1 (6 bases). Trimming removed 0 bases at V and 8 bases at J, with 10 bases between. The CDR3 is made up of 13 amino acids. Germline values: CDR1 LGHDT, CDR2 YNNKEL (reference sequence).

Relative to its sample, this clonotype is medium-sized (0.01 to 0.1%). This chain joins TRBV7-8 and TRBJ1-5, with 10 bases that match TRBD1. Germline V gene data show CDR1 as SGHVS and CDR2 as FQNEAQ. The ends lost 4 bases at V and 4 bases at J; junction bases unmatched: 4. This CDR3 spans 15 amino acids. The CDR3 loop reads CASSWDRGGNQPQHF. In DNA, the CDR3 is TGTGCCAGCAGCTGGGACAGGGGAGGGAATCAGCCCCAGCATTTT.

Many counts were recorded for this clonotype. The chain combines TRBV6-5 with TRBJ1-5; D is uncertain. The germline CDR1 and CDR2 sequences are MNHEY and SVGAGI. The CDR3 is 12 residues long. Trimming removed 8 bases at V and 8 bases at J, with 13 bases between. The CDR3 sequence: CASDRGPEPQHF. The CDR3 nucleotides are TGTGCCAGCGATCGTGGTCCGGAGCCCCAGCATTTT.

By frequency in the sample, this clonotype is medium-sized. The V and J genes are TRBV20-1 and TRBJ1-1, with unresolved D. The CDR3 consists of 14 residues. Germline V gene sequence: CDR1 DFQATT, CDR2 SNEGSKA (reference sequence). The ends were cut back, 0 bases at V and 1 base at J, with 9 bases in the middle. CDR3 amino acids: CSARDRRTNTEAFF. CDR3 DNA sequence: TGCAGTGCTAGAGATCGCAGGACGAACACTGAAGCTTTCTTT.

The sample holds a few counts of this clonotype. Relative to the germline gene, one junction end is altered; a read error may explain this. The chain joins TRBV7-4 to TRBJ2-7; 8 bases fit TRBD2. Germline assignment: CDR1 SGHVT and CDR2 SQSDAQ. The CDR3 covers 14 residues. The CDR3 here is CASSLGPGGYEQNF. CDR3 coding DNA: TGTGCCAGCAGCTTAGGCCCGGGGGGGTACGAGCAGAACTTC. Together with reference TRBV7-4 and TRBJ2-7, the CDR3 gives the full variable domain: GAGVSQSPRYKVAKRGRDVALRCDSISGHVTLYWYRQTLGQGSEVLTYSQSDAQRDKSGRPSGRFSAERPERSVSTLKIQRTEQGDSAVYLCASSLGPGGYEQNFGPGTRLTVT.

This clonotype was counted many times. The chain uses TRBV4-3 and TRBJ2-3, with D tentatively TRBD2 (5 bases). This CDR3 comprises 14 residues. CDR1 is LGHNA, CDR2 YSLEER, per germline. Trimming removed 1 base at V and 2 bases at J, with 7 bases between. The CDR3 DNA follows: TGCGCCAGCAGCCAAGGACTACCCACAGATACGCAGTATTTT. Its protein product is CASSQGLPTDTQYF.

This clonotype came up a few times. V is TRBV20-1 and J is TRBJ2-5; no reliable D call. CDR3 length: 12 amino acids. Germline assignment: CDR1 DFQATT and CDR2 SNEGSKA (reference sequence). Trimming removed 3 bases from V and 3 bases from J, with 8 bases in between. CDR3 nucleotides: TGCAGTGCTAGTAGGCCGGAAGAGACCCAGTACTTC. Translation gives CSASRPEETQYF.

In regard to this clonotype: This may be a read error, as it is one base from a much larger clone. The CDR3 here is CASSLLTGAYEQFF. The CDR3 bases are TGTGCCAGCAGCCTCCTCACGGGCGCCTACGAGCAGTTCTTC. The chain is built from TRBV7-8 and TRBJ2-1, with D hard to call. CDR3 length: 14 amino acids. V lost 5 bases and J lost 10, with 18 bases in between. Germline V CDR1 and CDR2: SGHVS, FQNEAQ.

This clonotype rates as medium-sized. V and J are TRBV4-1 and TRBJ2-5; 8 nucleotides agree with TRBD2. From germline, CDR1 is MGHRA and CDR2 YSYEKL. The CDR3 loop spans 16 amino acids. The ends lost 0 bases at V and 2 bases at J; junction bases unmatched: 5. This CDR3 is CASSQDPGLVQETQYF. Here the CDR3 DNA reads TGCGCCAGCAGCCAAGATCCGGGACTAGTGCAAGAGACCCAGTACTTC.

This clonotype is medium-sized (0.01 to 0.1%) in the sample. This chain uses TRBV21-1 with TRBJ2-5; whether TRBD1, the table's D call, matches the DNA was not checked. TRBV21-1 is marked as a pseudogene. CDR3 length: 12 amino acids. CDR3 residues: CASSTNTGAQYF. The CDR3, as DNA: TGTGCCAGCAGCACTAATACAGGGGCCCAGTACTTC.

This clonotype is labeled as medium-sized (0.01 to 0.1%). The chain is built from TRBV7-2 and TRBJ1-1, with TRBD1 as a possible D gene (5 bases). Germline V gives CDR1 SGHTA, CDR2 FQGNSA. The CDR3 loop spans 15 amino acids. The V end was cut by 2 bases, the J end by 3 bases, with 13 bases between. CDR3 in DNA: TGTGCCAGCAGCTTAATTGTGCTGGGGGACACTGAAGCTTTCTTT. Its translation: CASSLIVLGDTEAFF.

This clonotype was seen repeatedly, ten times or more. The chain links TRBV27 to TRBJ2-1; TRBD2 agrees at 15 bases. The CDR3 contains 17 residues. The germline V gene has CDR1 MNHEY and CDR2 SMNVEV (reference sequence). The V gene end was trimmed by 5 bases and the J gene end by 6 bases; junction bases not matched to a gene: 8. The CDR3 DNA is TGTGCCAGCAGTGGGGGACTAGCGGGGGGTTATCGCAATGAGCAGTTCTTC. Translated: CASSGGLAGGYRNEQFF.

With regard to this clonotype: This may come from a read error, since a much larger clone is one base off. The gene calls are TRBV20-1 and TRBJ2-7; 9 nucleotides agree with TRBD2. Germline V gene lookup returns CDR1 DFQATT and CDR2 SNEGSKA (reference sequence). The CDR3 totals 15 residues. The CDR3 sequence is CGASPRAGGSYEQYF. The CDR3 DNA is TGCGGTGCTAGTCCACGAGCGGGGGGCTCCTACGAGCAGTACTTC.

Many counts were recorded for this clonotype. This chain connects TRBV20-1 to TRBJ1-4; tentatively, D is TRBD1 (5 bases). Germline-derived CDR1 and CDR2 are DFQATT and SNEGSKA (reference sequence). V lost 5 bases and J 4 bases, leaving 11 bases between the germline ends. This CDR3 region has 13 residues. CDR3 bases: TGCAGTGCTTCCCCGGGGGGTAATGAAAAACTGTTTTTT. Translating it yields CSASPGGNEKLFF.

The chain carries TRBV11-2 and TRBJ2-3, with TRBD2 matching over 7 bases. The germline gives CDR1 SGHAT, CDR2 FQNNGV. The CDR3 is made up of 17 amino acids. Unmatched junction bases numbered 13, after V lost 5 bases and J lost 2 bases. CDR3 region: CASSPKWGGTYTDTQYF. The CDR3 nucleotides are TGTGCCAGCAGCCCCAAATGGGGGGGGACGTACACAGATACGCAGTATTTT.

By sample share, this clonotype is medium-sized (0.01 to 0.1%). V usage is TRBV9 and J usage is TRBJ1-1; D might be TRBD1 (6 bases). Deletions cut 3 bases from V and 3 bases from J, with 15 bases between. The germline V gene encodes CDR1 SGDLS and CDR2 YYNGEE. The CDR3 is made up of 15 amino acids. CDR3 bases: TGTGCCAGCAGCGCCCGGACTGGGGGGCACACTGAAGCTTTCTTT. Translation: CASSARTGGHTEAFF. Full variable domain (outside the CDR3, taken from reference TRBV9 and TRBJ1-1): DSGVTQTPKHLITATGQRVTLRCSPRSGDLSVYWYQQSLDQGLQFLIQYYNGEERAKGNILERFSAQQFPDLHSELNLSSLELGDSALYFCASSARTGGHTEAFFGQGTRLTVV.

Only a few counts were recorded for this clonotype. The chain links TRBV12-3 or TRBV12-4 to TRBJ1-2; D ambiguous. V was pared by 3 bases and J by 4 bases, with 12 bases between. The CDR3 contains 14 residues. The CDR3 sequence is CASSLGGPIYGYTF. CDR3 nucleotides: TGTGCCAGCAGTTTGGGCGGACCCATCTATGGCTACACCTTC.

This clonotype was counted only a few times. The CDR3 loop is CASSYSNRGENIQYF. CDR3 DNA sequence: TGTGCCAGCAGTTACTCGAACAGGGGGGAAAACATTCAGTACTTC. The genes are TRBV6-5 and TRBJ2-4, with 8 positions matching TRBD1. The ends lost 0 bases at V and 5 bases at J; junction bases unmatched: 3. CDR3 size: 15 residues. Germline CDR1 is MNHEY and CDR2 is SVGAGI.

This clonotype is medium-sized (0.01 to 0.1%). This rearrangement joins TRBV11-2 to TRBJ1-1; D perhaps matches TRBD1 (6 bases). Trimming pared 4 bases from V and 11 bases from J, leaving 20 bases between. This CDR3 is 14 amino acids long. From germline, CDR1 is SGHAT and CDR2 FQNNGV. DNA of the CDR3: TGTGCCAGCAGCTACCTCAGACAGGCCCAGGAGGCTTTCTTT. It translates to CASSYLRQAQEAFF.

By share of the sample, this clonotype is medium-sized. Since no conserved phenylalanine or tryptophan closes the CDR3, a read error is the likely cause. The chain has TRBV6-5 and TRBJ2-5; 9 bases match TRBD1. CDR1 and CDR2 (germline): MNHEY, SVGAGI. The junction had 10 bases not matched to a gene; V was cut back by 8 bases and J by 3 bases. This CDR3 has 15 residues. The CDR3 spells CASREGQGGKETQYL. The CDR3 nucleotides are TGTGCCAGCCGTGAGGGACAGGGCGGCAAAGAGACCCAGTACCTC.